This passage covers 4 T cell receptor beta chains from one sample sequenced in a study of blood T cell repertoires in COVID-19. The data were produced by immunoSEQ multiplex PCR, yet TCRdb's version contains in-frame clones alone and is incomplete. The table lists about 190,000 clones, roughly 80% of them singletons, with about 13% in the top ten. Sequencing was carried out using peripheral blood. The receptors shown here come from a man in his fifties or sixties who had recovered from COVID-19.

This clone showed up just a few times. The chain recombines TRBV5-4 with TRBJ2-7, with 7 bases aligning to TRBD2. J gave up 3 bases and V 2 bases, and 2 bases lay outside the gene matches. Germline V lookup: CDR1 SGHNT, CDR2 YYREEE (reference sequence). This CDR3 spans 13 amino acids. CDR3 in DNA: TGTGCCAGCAGCTTAACTAGCGACTACGAGCAGTACTTC. Its translation is CASSLTSDYEQYF.

The rearrangement uses TRBV10-3 and TRBJ2-7; possibly TRBD1 for D (5 bases). V was shortened by 0 bases and J by 4 bases, with 10 bases between the two germline ends. This CDR3 spans 14 amino acids. Germline V gene lookup returns CDR1 ENHRY and CDR2 SYGVKD. In DNA form, the CDR3 reads TGTGCCATCAGTGAGTCCAGGGTACCTTACGAGCAGTACTTC. Encoded protein: CAISESRVPYEQYF.

The chain recombines TRBV9 with TRBJ2-3, with D maybe TRBD2 (5 bases). This CDR3 comprises 17 residues. Trimming took 0 bases from V and 1 from J, leaving 15 bases between them. Germline assignment: CDR1 SGDLS and CDR2 YYNGEE. The CDR3: CASSVEGIALRTDTQYF. CDR3 sequence (DNA): TGTGCCAGCAGCGTAGAAGGGATAGCGCTCCGCACAGATACGCAGTATTTT.

The CDR3 sequence is CASSAGTGIWYF. The CDR3 DNA follows: TGTGCCAGCAGTGCGGGGACAGGGATTTGGTATTTT. V usage is TRBV2 and J usage is TRBJ2-3; TRBD1 aligns across 9 bases. This CDR3 comprises 12 residues. V was pared by 4 bases and J by 14 bases, with 7 bases of the junction left unmatched. Germline values: CDR1 SNHLY, CDR2 FYNNEI.